This T cell receptor beta chain emerged from a study of blood T cell repertoires in COVID-19. Across the whole study: Sites in the United States, Italy and Spain provided acute and convalescent COVID-19 samples.

Looked up from germline, CDR1 is SEHNR and CDR2 is FQNEAQ (reference sequence). The CDR3 is 14 residues long. Trimming left V 5 bases short and J 5 bases short, with 15 bases between. The assay was immunoSEQ multiplex PCR, and TCRdb's table has in-frame clones only and misses some. The data show 210,000 or so clones, around 82% seen once. Residents of about two dozen US areas, aged roughly 18 to 90 years, made up the participants. Specimen: PBMCs or T cells enriched from blood (not recorded which). The TCR was taken from a woman aged 45-65 years who had been exposed to COVID-19. The chain carries TRBV7-9 and TRBJ1-1; no definite D call. CDR3 nucleotide sequence: TGTGCCAGCAGCCCCGACAAAAGAGATACTGAAGCTTTCTTT. The encoded protein is CASSPDKRDTEAFF.